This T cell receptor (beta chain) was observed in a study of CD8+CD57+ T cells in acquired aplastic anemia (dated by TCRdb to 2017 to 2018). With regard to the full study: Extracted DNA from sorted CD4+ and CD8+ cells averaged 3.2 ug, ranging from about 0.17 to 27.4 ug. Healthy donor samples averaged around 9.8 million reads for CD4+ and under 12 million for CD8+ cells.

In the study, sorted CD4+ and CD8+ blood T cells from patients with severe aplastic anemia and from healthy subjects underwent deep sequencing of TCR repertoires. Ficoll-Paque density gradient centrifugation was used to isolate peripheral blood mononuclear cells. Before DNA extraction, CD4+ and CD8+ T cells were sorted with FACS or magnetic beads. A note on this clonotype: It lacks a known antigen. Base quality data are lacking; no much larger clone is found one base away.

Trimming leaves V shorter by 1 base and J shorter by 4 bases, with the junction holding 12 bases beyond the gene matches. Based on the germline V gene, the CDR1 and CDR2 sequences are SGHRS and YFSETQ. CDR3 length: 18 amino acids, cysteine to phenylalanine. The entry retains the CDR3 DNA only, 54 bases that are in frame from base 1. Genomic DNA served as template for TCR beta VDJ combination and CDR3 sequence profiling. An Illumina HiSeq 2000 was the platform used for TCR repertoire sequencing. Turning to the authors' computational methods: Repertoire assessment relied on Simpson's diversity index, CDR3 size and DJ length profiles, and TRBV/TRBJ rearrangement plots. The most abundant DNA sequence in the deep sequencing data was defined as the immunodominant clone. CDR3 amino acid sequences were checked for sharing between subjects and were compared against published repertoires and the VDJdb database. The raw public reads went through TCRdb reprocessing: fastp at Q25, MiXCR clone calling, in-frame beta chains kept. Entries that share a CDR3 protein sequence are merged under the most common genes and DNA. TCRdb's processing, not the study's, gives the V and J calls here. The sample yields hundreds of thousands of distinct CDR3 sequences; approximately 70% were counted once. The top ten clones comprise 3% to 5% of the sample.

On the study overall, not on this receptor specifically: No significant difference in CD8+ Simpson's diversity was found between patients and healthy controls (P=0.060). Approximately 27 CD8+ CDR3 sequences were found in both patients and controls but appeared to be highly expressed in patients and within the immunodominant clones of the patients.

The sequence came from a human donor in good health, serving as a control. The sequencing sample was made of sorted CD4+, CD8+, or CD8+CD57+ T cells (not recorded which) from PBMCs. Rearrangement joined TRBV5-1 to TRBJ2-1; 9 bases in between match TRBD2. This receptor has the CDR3 CASSLLYLAGGNYNEQFF. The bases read TGCGCCAGCAGCTTGCTCTACCTGGCGGGAGGGAATTACAATGAGCAGTTCTTC.